Listed below are T cell receptor beta chains from one sample, sequenced in a study of blood T cell repertoires in COVID-19. Profiling relied on immunoSEQ multiplex PCR, and the TCRdb table lists in-frame clones only, not all of them. The sample consists of some 200,000 clones, 85% to 90% of them appearing once. Sequenced input: peripheral blood. The receptors were gathered from a woman aged 70-85 years with COVID-19, enrolled during active disease. The CDR3 runs from the conserved cysteine through the conserved F or W. A D gene is named only where the DNA matches it firmly. Size values are once, few and many counts, or a class for expanded clones, and some rows have none.

>TRBJ1-6|TRBV28|few|-
TGTGCCAGCAGTCCCACGGGGTGGGACTCCTATAATTCACCCCTCCACTTT
CASSPTGWDSYNSPLHF
>TRBJ1-4|TRBV7-8|-|-
TGTGCCAGCAGCTTAGGAGGGAGTACCGAAAAACTGTTTTTT
CASSLGGSTEKLFF
>TRBJ2-3|TRBV3-1/TRBV3-2|-|-
TGTGCCAGCAGCCAAGTGTCTAGCGTCACAGATACGCAGTATTTT
CASSQVSSVTDTQYF
>TRBJ1-5|TRBV30|-|-
TGTGCCTGTTCAGGCAGCCACAATCAGCCCCAGCATTTT
CACSGSHNQPQHF
>TRBJ1-3|TRBV13|-|TRBD1
TGTGCCAGCAGCCCCGGGGACAGGCCCGGAAACACCATATATTTT
CASSPGDRPGNTIYF
>TRBJ1-2|TRBV4-1|-|-
TGCGCCAGCAGCCAGCGGGAGATTTATGGCTACACCTTC
CASSQREIYGYTF
>TRBJ2-2|TRBV5-4|-|TRBD2
TGTGCCAGCAGCTTGGCGACTAGCGGGGCTAACACCGGGGAGCTGTTTTTT
CASSLATSGANTGELFF
>TRBJ2-7|TRBV19|-|TRBD1
TGTGCCAGTAAAGGACAGGGGCCGTGGCAGTACTTC
CASKGQGPWQYF
>TRBJ1-5|TRBV6-5|-|-
TGTGCCAGCACGGCAGGGTGGGCTCAGCCCCAGCATTTT
CASTAGWAQPQHF
>TRBJ2-7|TRBV7-2|once|TRBD2
TGTGCCAGCAGAAGCTACGGACTAGCGGGAGCCGAGCAGTACTTC
CASRSYGLAGAEQYF
>TRBJ1-3|TRBV5-4|-|-
TGTGCCAGCAGCTTGCAAGGACTTAAATCCGGAAACACCATATATTTT
CASSLQGLKSGNTIYF
>TRBJ2-4|TRBV19|-|TRBD1
TGTGCCAGTAGTCCCGGACAGGTAGCCAAAAACATTCAGTACTTC
CASSPGQVAKNIQYF
>TRBJ1-1|TRBV28|once|TRBD1
TGTGCCAGCAGTTTTGGGACAGGGAACACTGAAGCTTTCTTT
CASSFGTGNTEAFF
>TRBJ2-7|TRBV5-1|-|-
TGCGCCAGCAGCCAAGGACTATACTACGAGCAGTACTTC
CASSQGLYYEQYF
>TRBJ2-6|TRBV7-6|-|TRBD1
TGTGCCAGCAGCGCCCGGCCGGGACAGGGGGCGAAATCTGGGGCCAACGTCCTGACTTTC
CASSARPGQGAKSGANVLTF
>TRBJ2-1|TRBV7-2|-|TRBD1
TGTGCCAGCAGCTTGACAGGGACCTACAATGAGCAGTTCTTC
CASSLTGTYNEQFF
>TRBJ2-2|TRBV9|-|TRBD2
TGTGCCAGCAGCGAACTAGCGGGGACGAACACCGGGGAGCTGTTTTTT
CASSELAGTNTGELFF
>TRBJ2-3|TRBV19|once|-
TGTGCCAGTAGTGCGTTGTCCCCCACAGATACGCAGTATTTT
CASSALSPTDTQYF
>TRBJ2-1|TRBV5-6|-|TRBD2
TGTGCCAGCAGCTTGAGTACTAGCGGGAGTAATCTCGATGAGCAGTTCTTC
CASSLSTSGSNLDEQFF
>TRBJ2-1|TRBV6-5|-|TRBD2
TGTGCCAGCAGTATGACTAGCGGGATTTTCAATGAGCAGTTCTTC
CASSMTSGIFNEQFF
>TRBJ2-7|TRBV6-6|-|TRBD2
TGTGCCAGCAGTTACGATTCTAGCGGGAGCTACGAGCAGTACTTC
CASSYDSSGSYEQYF
>TRBJ2-7|TRBV4-1|-|TRBD1
TGCGCCAGCAGCCCGGGACAGGGCAAGAAGCAGTACTTC
CASSPGQGKKQYF
>TRBJ2-7|TRBV5-1|-|TRBD2
TGCGCCAGCAGCCTGACTAGCGGGAGCGACGAGCAGTACTTC
CASSLTSGSDEQYF
>TRBJ1-2|TRBV19|-|TRBD1
TGTGCCAGTAGTATACACACCGGGACAGGGATGTATGGCTACACCTTC
CASSIHTGTGMYGYTF
>TRBJ2-3|TRBV5-1|once|TRBD1
TGCGCCAGCAGCGGAGGACAGGGGAACACAGATACGCAGTATTTT
CASSGGQGNTDTQYF
>TRBJ2-3|TRBV27|-|TRBD2
TGTGCCAGCAGTCTAGGCGGGAGAGAGGAAGATACGCAGTATTTT
CASSLGGREEDTQYF
>TRBJ2-1|TRBV5-1|-|TRBD2
TGCGCCAGCAGCACGGGACTAGCGGGAGACAATGAGCAGTTCTTC
CASSTGLAGDNEQFF
>TRBJ2-7|TRBV18|once|TRBD2
TGTGCCAGCTCAGGGACTAGCGCTTCCTACGAGCAGTACTTC
CASSGTSASYEQYF
>TRBJ1-5|TRBV18|-|-
TGTGCCAGCTCAGTAACAGACAATCAGCCCCAGCATTTT
CASSVTDNQPQHF
>TRBJ1-2|TRBV7-9|-|TRBD1
TGTGCCAGCAGCCAAGGGACAGGGGGAGATGGCTACACCTTC
CASSQGTGGDGYTF
>TRBJ1-2|TRBV2|-|TRBD1
TGTGCCAGCAGTGAACAGGGGGATCGCTACACCTTC
CASSEQGDRYTF
>TRBJ1-1|TRBV3-1/TRBV3-2|-|-
TGTGCCAGCAGCCAATGGTCCCGGAGGCAAGCTTTCTTT
CASSQWSRRQAFF